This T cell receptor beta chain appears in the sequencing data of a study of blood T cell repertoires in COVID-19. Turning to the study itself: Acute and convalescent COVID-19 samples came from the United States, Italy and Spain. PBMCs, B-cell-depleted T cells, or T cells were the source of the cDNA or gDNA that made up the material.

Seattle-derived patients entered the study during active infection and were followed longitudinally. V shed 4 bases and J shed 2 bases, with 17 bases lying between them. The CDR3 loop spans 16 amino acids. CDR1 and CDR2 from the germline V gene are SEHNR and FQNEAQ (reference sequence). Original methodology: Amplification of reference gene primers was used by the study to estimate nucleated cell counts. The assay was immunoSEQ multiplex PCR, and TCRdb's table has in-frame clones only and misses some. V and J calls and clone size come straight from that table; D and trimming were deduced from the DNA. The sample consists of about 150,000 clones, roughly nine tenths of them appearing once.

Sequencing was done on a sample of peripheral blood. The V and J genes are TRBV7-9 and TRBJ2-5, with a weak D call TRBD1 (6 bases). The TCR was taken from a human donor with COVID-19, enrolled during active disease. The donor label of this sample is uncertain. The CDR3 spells CASSSTGIRRQETQYF. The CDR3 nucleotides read TGTGCCAGCAGCTCCACAGGGATTCGTCGTCAAGAGACCCAGTACTTC.